This TCR beta chain was identified during a study of cytomegalovirus exposure and HLA in healthy donors. Looking at the study overall: Early released data had around 89 million unique TCRs, all coming from HLA-typed donors.

The ends lost 3 bases at V and 5 bases at J; junction bases unmatched: 5. CDR1 SGHAT and CDR2 FQNNGV come from the germline V gene. This CDR3 region has 15 residues. PCR involved 60 Vbeta and 13 Jbeta primers. Measured with immunoSEQ multiplex PCR; TCRdb has only the in-frame clones, and not every one. The sample has some 160,000 clones; approximately 80% are singletons. Donors were ostensibly healthy at sampling, although undocumented immune exposures were probable. The receptor was isolated from a male donor in good health and CMV-seropositive. The sequenced sample was PBMCs. J is TRBJ1-4 and V is TRBV11-2; 8 bases map to TRBD1. The CDR3 region has the DNA TGTGCCAGCAGCTTGCCAGGGGGCAAAAATGAAAAACTGTTTTTT. Its protein is CASSLPGGKNEKLFF. Looking up the rest from reference TRBV11-2 and TRBJ1-4 gives the full variable domain: EAGVAQSPRYKIIEKRQSVAFWCNPISGHATLYWYQQILGQGPKLLIQFQNNGVVDDSQLPKDRFSAERLKGVDSTLKIQPAKLEDSAVYLCASSLPGGKNEKLFFGSGTQLSVL.